This T cell receptor beta chain stems from a study of regulatory T cells in long-lasting Graves disease. Broader study findings: Among the persistent patients, 2,500 to 3,000 public clonotypes were shared, more than the roughly 970 shared among new patients. Persistent disease exhibited a predilection for TRBV28, TRBJ1-2 and TRBJ2-5. Patients with persistent Graves' had lower TCR diversity than newly diagnosed patients. Possibly, accuracy suffered from the small sample size.

This clonotype was detected ten times or more. Its antigen is still unknown. Assembly of TCR beta libraries relied on iRepertoire HTBI primers together with Arm-PCR of CDR3 regions. Each CDR3 protein is one row after TCRdb ran MiXCR on the multiplex PCR reads. The table has hundreds of thousands of distinct CDR3 sequences, around 20% seen once. Time point meaning: persistent/refractory GD, antithyroid drugs over 5 years with positive TRAb. RNA isolated from PBMCs was used to make the TCR library. CDR3 length: 15 amino acids. V lost 6 bases and J lost 2, with 17 bases in between. The gene calls are TRBV12-3 or TRBV12-4 and TRBJ2-7, with a possible D match to TRBD2 (6 bases). The source of this sequence is a female donor with Graves disease. Sequenced material: peripheral blood mononuclear cells (PBMCs), taken when the disease was refractory, from a patient treated with antithyroid drugs. The CDR3 region has the DNA TGTGCCAGCAGCATCCTCGGGACTCCCACCTACGAGCAGTACTTC. Translated, it gives CASSILGTPTYEQYF.